This T cell receptor beta chain stems from a study of vaccination effects on CD4 cells after COVID-19. CDR1 and CDR2 from the germline V gene are LGHNA and YNFKEQ. Trimming cost V 2 bases and J 5 bases; bases outside gene matches: 10. The CDR3 extends over 18 amino acids. Findings and caveats of the study: Infection-derived and vaccine-derived clones contracted markedly late after vaccination.

Clones were sequenced by immunoSEQ multiplex PCR, and TCRdb holds only the in-frame ones, with some missing. The sample holds roughly 17,000 clones, roughly 72% seen once. CD4+ T cells specific for antigen were expanded with viral peptide pools by the ViraFEST assay before sequencing. Isolation of CD4+ T cells took place after nine to ten days of culture. The person acquired a PCR-confirmed SARS-CoV-2 infection between March and December 2020. Both day 3 and day 7 saw half the medium replaced with IL-2 medium. About this clone: The antigen is undetermined.

V usage is TRBV4-2 and J usage is TRBJ2-5, with 14 bases fitting TRBD2. Sequencing was performed on CD4+ T cells from PBMCs cultured with SARS-CoV-2 spike peptides, taken before COVID-19 vaccination. The sequence was collected from a human donor who had a prior SARS-CoV-2 infection. The CDR3 spells CASSQSGRTSGGRETQYF. DNA of the CDR3: TGTGCCAGCAGCCAAAGTGGCCGGACTAGCGGGGGGAGGGAGACCCAGTACTTC.